The clone carrying this T cell receptor (beta chain) was seen a handful of times. Its target is not known. The CDR3 runs 13 residues. These data belong to a study of T cell repertoires in cytomegalovirus infection. Study-wide results and caveats: The study found HLA-C-restricted CMV-specific TCR beta clonotypes dominating the ex vivo response.

Each CDR3 protein gets one entry after TCRdb re-called the reads with MiXCR. The profile shows some 180,000 distinct CDR3 sequences, 15% to 20% of them singletons. V usage is TRBV12-3 or TRBV12-4 and J usage is TRBJ2-1; TRBD2 aligns across 8 bases. This receptor was identified in a human donor in good health (CMV status not recorded). Some clones in this sample may be carry-over from other donors' samples. The sequenced sample was CD8+ T cells from PBMCs. As DNA, the CDR3 is TGTGTCAGTCAGGGACTAGGGTACAATGAGCAGTTCTTC. Translating gives CVSQGLGYNEQFF.